What follows are 14 T cell receptor beta chains derived from one specimen sequenced in a study of naive CD8 T cells in extremely preterm neonates. The repertoire was sequenced with immunoSEQ multiplex PCR; TCRdb's copy has only in-frame clones and lacks some. The data contain around 5,900 clones, around 98% of them singletons. Input material: naive CD8+ T cells from blood. These receptors were obtained from a human donor in good health.

This chain connects TRBV7-9 to TRBJ2-1, with 14 bases fitting TRBD2. This CDR3 is built from 16 residues. With 5 bases clipped from V and 6 bases from J, the junction kept 6 bases outside the gene matches. CDR1 and CDR2 from the germline V gene are SEHNR and FQNEAQ (reference sequence). The CDR3 nucleotides are TGTGCCAGCAGCGGGGAGGGACTAGCGGGAGTCAATGAGCAGTTCTTC. Residues: CASSGEGLAGVNEQFF.

The chain employs TRBV7-8 and TRBJ1-1, with D possibly being TRBD1 (6 bases). V was shortened by 4 bases and J by 4 bases, with 13 bases between the two germline ends. The germline V gene has CDR1 SGHVS and CDR2 FQNEAQ. This CDR3 comprises 14 residues. CDR3 loop: CASSWGGLGTEAFF. CDR3 coding DNA: TGTGCCAGCAGCTGGGGGGGGCTGGGCACTGAAGCTTTCTTT.

V usage is TRBV7-8 and J usage is TRBJ2-3; no firm D call. Trimming cost V 7 bases and J 0 bases, with 23 bases left between them. Germline V gives CDR1 SGHVS, CDR2 FQNEAQ. The CDR3 loop spans 18 amino acids. CDR3 DNA sequence: TGTGCCAGCAACATAGAGGTCGCGCCCGGTTCTAGCACAGATACGCAGTATTTT. It yields the protein CASNIEVAPGSSTDTQYF.

V and J are TRBV2 and TRBJ2-7; perhaps TRBD2 as D (5 bases). V dropped 6 bases and J dropped 3 bases, with 15 bases sitting between them. CDR1 and CDR2 from the germline V gene are SNHLY and FYNNEI. This CDR3 contains 14 residues. Here the CDR3 reads CASRPSGGYYEQYF. The CDR3 bases are TGTGCCAGCAGGCCCTCTGGCGGGTACTACGAGCAGTACTTC. Together with reference TRBV2 and TRBJ2-7, the CDR3 gives the full variable domain: EPEVTQTPSHQVTQMGQEVILRCVPISNHLYFYWYRQILGQKVEFLVSFYNNEISEKSEIFDDQFSVERPDGSNFTLKIRSTKLEDSAMYFCASRPSGGYYEQYFGPGTRLTVT.

The chain has TRBV7-2 and TRBJ1-1, with unresolved D. In germline, CDR1 is SGHTA, CDR2 FQGNSA. Trimming took 3 bases from V and 7 from J, leaving 6 bases between them. CDR3 length: 11 amino acids. The CDR3: CASSFSGEAFF. The CDR3 DNA reads TGTGCCAGCAGCTTTAGCGGTGAAGCTTTCTTT.

This chain joins TRBV19 and TRBJ2-7; 7 bases are a match to TRBD1. J lost 3 bases, V lost 4 bases, and 3 bases had no gene match. CDR3 length equals 13 residues. CDR1 and CDR2 (germline): LNHDA, SQIVND (reference sequence). In DNA, the CDR3 is TGTGCCAGTAGTAAGCAGGGGGACTACGAGCAGTACTTC. Residues: CASSKQGDYEQYF.

V is TRBV28 and J is TRBJ2-7; 8 nucleotides align to TRBD2. Losses at the gene ends were 1 base for V and 4 bases for J; bases not matched to a gene: 9. Germline lookup yields CDR1 MDHEN and CDR2 SYDVKM. This CDR3 spans 16 amino acids. CDR3 loop: CASSLYSGVGPYEQYF. DNA for the CDR3: TGTGCCAGCAGTTTATATAGCGGGGTGGGTCCGTACGAGCAGTACTTC.

V is TRBV11-2 and J is TRBJ2-7; TRBD1 might be the D (5 bases). The V and J ends lost 3 bases and 2 bases respectively, with 8 bases between them. CDR3 length: 13 amino acids. The germline gives CDR1 SGHAT, CDR2 FQNNGV. The CDR3 DNA reads as TGTGCCAGCAGCTTGCCCAGGGCCTACGAGCAGTACTTC. This codes for CASSLPRAYEQYF.

V is TRBV2 and J is TRBJ1-4, with D possibly TRBD1 on 6 matching bases. The germline gives CDR1 SNHLY, CDR2 FYNNEI. This CDR3 comprises 15 residues. The V end lost 6 bases, the J end lost 8 bases, and 19 bases lay between the germline ends. CDR3 sequence reads: CASRIGQTPQEKLFF. As DNA, the CDR3 is TGTGCCAGCAGGATAGGACAGACCCCTCAGGAAAAACTGTTTTTT.

The CDR3 DNA reads TGTGCCAGCTCGGAAGGGGCCTACGAGCAGTACTTC. Translated: CASSEGAYEQYF. The rearrangement uses TRBV27 and TRBJ2-7; D is perhaps TRBD1 (5 bases). The CDR3 runs to 12 residues. The V end was cut by 8 bases, the J end by 2 bases, with 10 bases between. CDR1 is MNHEY, CDR2 SMNVEV, per germline (reference sequence).

This chain's CDR3 is CASSSLLLAASYNEQFF. In nucleotides, the CDR3 is TGTGCCAGCAGCTCCCTCCTACTAGCCGCCTCCTACAATGAGCAGTTCTTC. V is TRBV7-9 and J is TRBJ2-1, with D possibly TRBD2 on 6 matching bases. This CDR3 region has 17 residues. The V gene lost 4 bases and the J gene lost 0 bases, with 16 bases spanning the gap. Germline CDR1 reads SEHNR; CDR2 reads FQNEAQ (reference sequence). The full variable domain, in which reference TRBV7-9 and TRBJ2-1 provide the parts outside the CDR3, is DTGVSQNPRHKITKRGQNVTFRCDPISEHNRLYWYRQTLGQGPEFLTYFQNEAQLEKSRLLSDRFSAERPKGSFSTLEIQRTEQGDSAMYLCASSSLLLAASYNEQFFGPGTRLTVL.

CDR3 in DNA: TGTGCCAGCAGCTTGTCGGGAAGCTCCTACGAGCAGTACTTC. The encoded protein is CASSLSGSSYEQYF. The chain carries TRBV5-8 and TRBJ2-7, with D maybe TRBD2 (5 bases). CDR1 SGHTS and CDR2 YDEGEE come from the germline V gene. CDR3 size: 14 residues. Between the trimmed V and J ends, which lost 1 base and 0 bases, there was a span of 8 bases.

V is TRBV5-8 and J is TRBJ1-2; D unclear. V lost 6 bases and J lost 4, with 22 bases in between. The CDR3 has 16 residues. Germline V gene sequence: CDR1 SGHTS, CDR2 YDEGEE. CDR3 protein: CASTSSNPRKTYGYTF. The CDR3 DNA sequence: TGTGCCAGCACTAGTAGTAATCCACGAAAGACCTATGGCTACACCTTC.

This rearrangement joins TRBV27 to TRBJ2-7; D is undetermined. Trimming left V 4 bases short and J 4 bases short, with 11 bases between. The CDR3 sequence is 13 residues long. The germline gives CDR1 MNHEY, CDR2 SMNVEV (reference sequence). As DNA, the CDR3 is TGTGCCAGCAGTTACGACTCGGAATACGAGCAGTACTTC. Its translation is CASSYDSEYEQYF.